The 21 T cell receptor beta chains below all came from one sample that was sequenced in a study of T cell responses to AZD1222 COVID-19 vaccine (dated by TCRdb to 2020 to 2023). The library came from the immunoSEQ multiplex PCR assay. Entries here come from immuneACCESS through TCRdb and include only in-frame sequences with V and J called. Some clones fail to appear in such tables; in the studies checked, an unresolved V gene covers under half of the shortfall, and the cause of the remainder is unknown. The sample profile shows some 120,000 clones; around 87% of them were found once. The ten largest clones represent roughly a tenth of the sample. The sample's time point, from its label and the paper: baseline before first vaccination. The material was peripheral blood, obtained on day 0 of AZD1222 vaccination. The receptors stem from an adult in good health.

This chain's CDR3 is CASSVAGGKDEQYF. As DNA, the CDR3 is TGTGCCAGCAGCGTAGCGGGAGGGAAGGACGAGCAGTACTTC. The J gene is TRBJ2-7, the V gene TRBV6-5; 11 nucleotides align to TRBD2. The CDR3 has 14 residues. V was pared by 6 bases and J by 5 bases, with 6 bases of the junction left unmatched. CDR1 and CDR2 (germline): MNHEY, SVGAGI.

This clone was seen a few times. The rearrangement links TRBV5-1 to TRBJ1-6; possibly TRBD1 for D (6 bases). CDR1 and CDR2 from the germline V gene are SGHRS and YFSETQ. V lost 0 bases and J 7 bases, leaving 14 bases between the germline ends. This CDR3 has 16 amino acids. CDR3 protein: CASSLEGGAGNSPLHF. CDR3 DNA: TGCGCCAGCAGCTTGGAAGGGGGGGCCGGGAATTCACCCCTCCACTTT. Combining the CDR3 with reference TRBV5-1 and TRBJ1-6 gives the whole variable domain KAGVTQTPRYLIKTRGQQVTLSCSPISGHRSVSWYQQTPGQGLQFLFEYFSETQRNKGNFPGRFSGRQFSNSRSEMNVSTLELGDSALYLCASSLEGGAGNSPLHFGNGTRLTVT.

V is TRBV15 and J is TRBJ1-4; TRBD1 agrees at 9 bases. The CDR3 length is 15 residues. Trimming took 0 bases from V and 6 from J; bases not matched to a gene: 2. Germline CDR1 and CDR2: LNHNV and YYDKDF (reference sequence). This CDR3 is CATSRDRQGDEKLFF. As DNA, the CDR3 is TGTGCCACCAGCAGAGATCGACAGGGGGATGAAAAACTGTTTTTT.

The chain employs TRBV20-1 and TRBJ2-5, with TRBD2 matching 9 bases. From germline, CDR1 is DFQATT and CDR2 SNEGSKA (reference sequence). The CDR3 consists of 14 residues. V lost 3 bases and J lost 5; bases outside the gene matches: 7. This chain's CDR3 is CSASMLAGRETQYF. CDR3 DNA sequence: TGCAGTGCTAGTATGCTAGCGGGGCGGGAGACCCAGTACTTC.

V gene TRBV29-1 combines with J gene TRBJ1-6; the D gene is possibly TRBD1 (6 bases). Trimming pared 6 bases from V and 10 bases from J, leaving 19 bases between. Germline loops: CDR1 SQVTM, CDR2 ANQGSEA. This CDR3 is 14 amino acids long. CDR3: CSVVYQGHSSPLHF. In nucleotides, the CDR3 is TGCAGCGTGGTCTATCAGGGACATTCGTCACCCCTCCACTTT.

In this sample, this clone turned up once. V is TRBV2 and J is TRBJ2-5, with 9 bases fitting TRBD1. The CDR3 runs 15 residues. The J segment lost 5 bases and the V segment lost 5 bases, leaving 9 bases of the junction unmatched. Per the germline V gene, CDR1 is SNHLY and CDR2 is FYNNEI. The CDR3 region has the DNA TGTGCCAGCAGTTCCGGGACAGGGTACGAGGAGACCCAGTACTTC. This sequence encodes CASSSGTGYEETQYF. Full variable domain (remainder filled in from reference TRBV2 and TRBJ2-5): EPEVTQTPSHQVTQMGQEVILRCVPISNHLYFYWYRQILGQKVEFLVSFYNNEISEKSEIFDDQFSVERPDGSNFTLKIRSTKLEDSAMYFCASSSGTGYEETQYFGPGTRLLVL.

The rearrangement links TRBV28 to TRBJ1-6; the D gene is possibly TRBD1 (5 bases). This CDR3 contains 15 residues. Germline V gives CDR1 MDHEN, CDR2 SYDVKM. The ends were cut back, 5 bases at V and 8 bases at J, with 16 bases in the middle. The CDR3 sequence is CASSPPRGWDSPLHF. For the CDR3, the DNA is TGTGCCAGCAGTCCCCCCCGGGGGTGGGATTCACCCCTCCACTTT. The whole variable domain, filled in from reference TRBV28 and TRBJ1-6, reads DVKVTQSSRYLVKRTGEKVFLECVQDMDHENMFWYRQDPGLGLRLIYFSYDVKMKEKGDIPEGYSVSREKKERFSLILESASTNQTSMYLCASSPPRGWDSPLHFGNGTRLTVT.

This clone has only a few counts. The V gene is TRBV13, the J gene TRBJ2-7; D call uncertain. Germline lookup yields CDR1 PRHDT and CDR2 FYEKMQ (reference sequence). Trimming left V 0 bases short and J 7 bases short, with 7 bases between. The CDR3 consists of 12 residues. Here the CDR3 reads CASSLGTLEQYF. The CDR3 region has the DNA TGTGCCAGCAGCTTAGGGACTCTGGAGCAGTACTTC.

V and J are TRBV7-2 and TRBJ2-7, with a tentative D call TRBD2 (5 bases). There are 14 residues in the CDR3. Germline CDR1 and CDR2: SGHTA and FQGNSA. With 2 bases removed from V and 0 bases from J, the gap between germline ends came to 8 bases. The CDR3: CASSLLTTSYEQYF. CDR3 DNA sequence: TGTGCCAGCAGCTTATTGACTACCTCCTACGAGCAGTACTTC.

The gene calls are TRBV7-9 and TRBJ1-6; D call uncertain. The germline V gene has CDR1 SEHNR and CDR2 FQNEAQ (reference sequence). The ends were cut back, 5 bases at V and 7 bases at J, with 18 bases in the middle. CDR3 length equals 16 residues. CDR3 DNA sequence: TGTGCCAGCAGCCAAACCCTCATGGGGAGGAATTCACCCCTCCACTTT. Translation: CASSQTLMGRNSPLHF.

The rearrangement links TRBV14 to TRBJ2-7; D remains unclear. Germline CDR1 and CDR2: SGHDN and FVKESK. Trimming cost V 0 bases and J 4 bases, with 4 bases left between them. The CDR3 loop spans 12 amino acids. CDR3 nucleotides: TGTGCCAGCAGCCAAGACGGGTACGAGCAGTACTTC. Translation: CASSQDGYEQYF. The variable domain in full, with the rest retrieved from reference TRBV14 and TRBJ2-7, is EAGVTQFPSHSVIEKGQTVTLRCDPISGHDNLYWYRRVMGKEIKFLLHFVKESKQDESGMPNNRFLAERTGGTYSTLKVQPAELEDSGVYFCASSQDGYEQYFGPGTRLTVT.

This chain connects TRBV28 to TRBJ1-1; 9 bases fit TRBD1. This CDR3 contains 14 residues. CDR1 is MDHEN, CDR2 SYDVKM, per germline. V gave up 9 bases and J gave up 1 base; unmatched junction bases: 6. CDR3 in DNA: TGTGCCAGTGGACAGGGGATTAAGAACACTGAAGCTTTCTTT. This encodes CASGQGIKNTEAFF.

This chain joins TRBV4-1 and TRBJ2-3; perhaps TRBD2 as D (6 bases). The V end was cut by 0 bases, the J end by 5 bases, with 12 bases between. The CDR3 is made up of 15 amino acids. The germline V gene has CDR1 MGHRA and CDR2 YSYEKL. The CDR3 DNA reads TGCGCCAGCAGCCAAGACACGGGAGCCCAAGATACGCAGTATTTT. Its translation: CASSQDTGAQDTQYF.

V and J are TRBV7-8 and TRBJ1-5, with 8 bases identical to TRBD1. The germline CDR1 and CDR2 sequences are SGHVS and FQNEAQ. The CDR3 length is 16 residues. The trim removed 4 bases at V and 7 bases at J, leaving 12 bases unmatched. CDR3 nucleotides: TGTGCCAGCAGCTGGGGAGGACAGGGAAGTGCCCAGCCCCAGCATTTT. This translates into CASSWGGQGSAQPQHF.

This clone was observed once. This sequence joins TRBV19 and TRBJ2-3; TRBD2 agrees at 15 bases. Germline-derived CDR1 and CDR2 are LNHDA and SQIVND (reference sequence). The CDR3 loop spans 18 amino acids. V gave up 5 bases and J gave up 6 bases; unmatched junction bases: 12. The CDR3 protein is CASSGRRTSGGARDTQYF. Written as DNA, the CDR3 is TGTGCCAGTAGTGGGAGGCGGACTAGCGGGGGGGCAAGGGATACGCAGTATTTT.

The DNA of the CDR3 is TGTGCCAGCAGCTTATCTGTTTCAACCAGGGAGCTGTTTTTT. Protein: CASSLSVSTRELFF. The chain employs TRBV11-1 and TRBJ2-2, with D hard to call. The CDR3 is made up of 14 amino acids. The germline V gene has CDR1 SGHAT and CDR2 FQDESV (reference sequence). V gave up 2 bases and J gave up 9 bases, with 13 bases separating them.

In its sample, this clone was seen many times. The CDR3 DNA reads as TGTGCCAGCAGTTTCACCGGGACAGGGAGACGGAGGGGACAGCCCCAGCATTTT. It specifies CASSFTGTGRRRGQPQHF. V is TRBV28 and J is TRBJ1-5; 9 nucleotides agree with TRBD1. With V trimmed by 3 bases and J by 7 bases, 16 bases remained unmatched. Looked up from germline, CDR1 is MDHEN and CDR2 is SYDVKM. The CDR3 sequence is 18 residues long.

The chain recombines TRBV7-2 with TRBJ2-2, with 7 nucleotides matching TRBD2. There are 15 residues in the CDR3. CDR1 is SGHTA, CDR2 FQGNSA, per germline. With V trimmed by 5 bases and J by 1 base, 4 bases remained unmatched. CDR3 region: CASSIKRGNTGELFF. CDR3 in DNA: TGTGCCAGCAGCATAAAGCGGGGGAACACCGGGGAGCTGTTTTTT.

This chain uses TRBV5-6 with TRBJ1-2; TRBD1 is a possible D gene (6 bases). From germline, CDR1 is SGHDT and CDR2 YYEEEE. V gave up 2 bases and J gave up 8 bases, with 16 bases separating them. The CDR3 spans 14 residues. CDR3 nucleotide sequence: TGTGCCAGCAGCTTAAGGACAGTCCTTAGGGGCTACACCTTC. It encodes CASSLRTVLRGYTF.

The chain's CDR3 is CASSVGSAKNIQYF. The DNA for the CDR3 is TGTGCCAGCAGCGTTGGGAGCGCCAAAAACATTCAGTACTTC. This chain uses TRBV9 with TRBJ2-4; D is perhaps TRBD2 (5 bases). The ends were cut back, 2 bases at V and 1 base at J, with 7 bases in the middle. Germline assignment: CDR1 SGDLS and CDR2 YYNGEE. The CDR3 runs 14 residues.

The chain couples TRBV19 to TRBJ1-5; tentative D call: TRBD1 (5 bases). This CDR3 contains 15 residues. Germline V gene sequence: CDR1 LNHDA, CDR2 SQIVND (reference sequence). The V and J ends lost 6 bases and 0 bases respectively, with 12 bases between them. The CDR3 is CASRTEDYSNQPQHF. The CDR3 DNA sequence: TGTGCCAGTAGGACAGAAGATTATAGCAATCAGCCCCAGCATTTT. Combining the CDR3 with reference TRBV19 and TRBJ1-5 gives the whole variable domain DGGITQSPKYLFRKEGQNVTLSCEQNLNHDAMYWYRQDPGQGLRLIYYSQIVNDFQKGDIAEGYSVSREKKESFPLTVTSAQKNPTAFYLCASRTEDYSNQPQHFGDGTRLSIL.